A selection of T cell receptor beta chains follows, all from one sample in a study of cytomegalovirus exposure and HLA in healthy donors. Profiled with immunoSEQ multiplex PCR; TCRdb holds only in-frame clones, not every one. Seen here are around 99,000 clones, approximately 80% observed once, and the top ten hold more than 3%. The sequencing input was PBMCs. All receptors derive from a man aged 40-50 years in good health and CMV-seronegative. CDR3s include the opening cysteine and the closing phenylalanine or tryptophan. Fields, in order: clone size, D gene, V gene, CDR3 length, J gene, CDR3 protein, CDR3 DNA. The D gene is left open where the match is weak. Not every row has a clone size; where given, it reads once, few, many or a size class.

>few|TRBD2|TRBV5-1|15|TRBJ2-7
CASSTGLAGNYEQYF
TGCGCCAGCAGCACGGGACTAGCGGGGAACTACGAGCAGTACTTC
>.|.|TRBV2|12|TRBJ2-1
CTSSERYNEQFF
TGTACCAGCAGCGAGAGATACAATGAGCAGTTCTTC
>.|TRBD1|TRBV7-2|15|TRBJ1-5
CVSSPTGGPNQPQHF
TGTGTCAGCAGCCCCACAGGGGGCCCCAATCAGCCCCAGCATTTT
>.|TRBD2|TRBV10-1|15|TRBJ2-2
CASSEPSGRTGELFF
TGCGCCAGCAGTGAACCTAGCGGGAGAACCGGGGAGCTGTTTTTT
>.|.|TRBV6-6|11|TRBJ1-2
CASNKQGGYTF
TGTGCCAGCAACAAACAGGGTGGCTACACCTTC
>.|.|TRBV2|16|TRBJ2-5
CASSELGGGRRETQYF
TGTGCCAGCAGTGAACTAGGGGGGGGGCGACGAGAGACCCAGTACTTC
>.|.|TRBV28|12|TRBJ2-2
CASGRGGGELFF
TGTGCCAGCGGCAGGGGTGGCGGGGAGCTGTTTTTT
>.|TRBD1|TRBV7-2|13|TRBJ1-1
CASRQQPGQEAFF
TGTGCCAGCAGACAACAACCGGGACAGGAAGCTTTCTTT
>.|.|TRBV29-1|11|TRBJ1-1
CSAWGGLGAFF
TGCAGCGCATGGGGGGGCCTTGGAGCTTTCTTT
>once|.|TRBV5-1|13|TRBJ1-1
CASSLGENTEAFF
TGCGCCAGCAGCTTGGGAGAAAACACTGAAGCTTTCTTT
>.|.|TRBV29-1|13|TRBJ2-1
CSVGAKLLAEQFF
TGCAGCGTTGGGGCTAAACTTCTAGCGGAGCAGTTCTTC
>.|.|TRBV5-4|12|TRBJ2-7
CASRGDKGEQYF
TGTGCCAGCAGGGGGGACAAAGGCGAGCAGTACTTC
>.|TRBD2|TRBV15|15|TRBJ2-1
CATSPSGSGYNEQFF
TGTGCCACCAGCCCTAGCGGGAGTGGCTACAATGAGCAGTTCTTC
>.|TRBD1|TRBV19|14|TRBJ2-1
CASSPGGSYNEQFF
TGTGCCAGCTCCCCAGGGGGATCCTACAATGAGCAGTTCTTC
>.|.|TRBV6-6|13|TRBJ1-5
CASRRYGAQPQHF
TGTGCCAGCAGACGTTATGGGGCTCAGCCCCAGCATTTT
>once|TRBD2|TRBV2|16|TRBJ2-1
CASSVGPRGRYNEQFF
TGTGCCAGCAGTGTTGGCCCCCGCGGGAGGTACAATGAGCAGTTCTTC
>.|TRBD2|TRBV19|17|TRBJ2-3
CASSMGGGSGGRDTQYF
TGTGCCAGTAGTATGGGGGGTGGTAGCGGGGGGCGGGATACGCAGTATTTT
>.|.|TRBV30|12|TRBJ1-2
CACTRGSYGYTF
TGTGCCTGCACCAGGGGATCCTATGGCTACACCTTC
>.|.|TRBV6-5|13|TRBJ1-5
CASRRALDQPQHF
TGTGCCAGCAGGAGGGCCCTAGATCAGCCCCAGCATTTT
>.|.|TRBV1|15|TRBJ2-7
CTSSQAATSSYEQYF
TGCACCAGCAGCCAAGCTGCGACTAGCTCCTACGAGCAGTACTTC
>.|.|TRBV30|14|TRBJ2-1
CAWSQGGSYNEQFF
TGTGCCTGGAGTCAAGGGGGCTCCTACAATGAGCAGTTCTTC
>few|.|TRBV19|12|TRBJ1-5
CASSIAGLSQHF
TGTGCCAGTAGTATTGCAGGATTGTCCCAGCATTTT
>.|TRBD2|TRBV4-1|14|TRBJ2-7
CASSQRLAGYEQYF
TGCGCCAGCAGCCAGAGACTAGCGGGGTACGAGCAGTACTTC
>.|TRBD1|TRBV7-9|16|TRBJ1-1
CASSPTDRGRITEAFF
TGTGCCAGCAGCCCCACAGACAGGGGGCGGATTACTGAAGCTTTCTTT
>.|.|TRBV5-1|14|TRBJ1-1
CASSTQGQNTEAFF
TGCGCCAGCAGCACTCAAGGACAGAACACTGAAGCTTTCTTT
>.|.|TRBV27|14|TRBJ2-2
CASSRGRLTGELFF
TGTGCCAGCAGCAGGGGCCGCCTCACCGGGGAGCTGTTTTTT
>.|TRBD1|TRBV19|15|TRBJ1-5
CASSSGTGDNQPQHF
TGTGCCAGTAGTAGCGGGACAGGGGACAATCAGCCCCAGCATTTT
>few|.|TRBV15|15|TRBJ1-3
CATSRDRSSGNTIYF
TGTGCCACCAGCAGAGATCGGAGCTCTGGAAACACCATATATTTT
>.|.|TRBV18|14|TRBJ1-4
CASSPPPRNEKLFF
TGTGCCAGCTCACCACCGCCCCGGAATGAAAAACTGTTTTTT
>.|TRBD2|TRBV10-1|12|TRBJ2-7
CASSKREWEQYF
TGCGCCAGTTCGAAGCGGGAGTGGGAGCAGTACTTC
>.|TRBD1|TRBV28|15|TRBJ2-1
CASSLGDRGLNEQFF
TGTGCCAGCAGTTTAGGGGACAGGGGATTGAATGAGCAGTTCTTC
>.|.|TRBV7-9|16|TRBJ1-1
CASSSSLRGMGTEAFF
TGTGCCAGCAGCTCGTCGTTAAGGGGGATGGGCACTGAAGCTTTCTTT
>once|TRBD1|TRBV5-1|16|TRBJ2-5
CASSLSGQAQQETQYF
TGCGCCAGCAGCTTGTCAGGACAGGCCCAACAAGAGACCCAGTACTTC
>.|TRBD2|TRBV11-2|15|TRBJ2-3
CASSSGTRGTDTQYF
TGTGCCAGCAGCAGCGGGACTAGAGGCACAGATACGCAGTATTTT
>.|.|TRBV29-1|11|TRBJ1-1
CSGRAGPEAFF
TGCAGCGGAAGGGCGGGCCCTGAAGCTTTCTTT
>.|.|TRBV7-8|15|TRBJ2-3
CASSLVGGRTDTQYF
TGTGCCAGCAGCTTAGTGGGGGGACGCACAGATACGCAGTATTTT
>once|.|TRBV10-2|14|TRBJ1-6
CASSEEQYNSPLHF
TGCGCCAGCAGTGAGGAACAATATAATTCACCCCTCCACTTT
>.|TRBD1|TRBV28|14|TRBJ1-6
CASYSRQGRGPLHF
TGTGCCAGCTACTCGAGACAGGGCCGAGGACCCCTCCACTTT
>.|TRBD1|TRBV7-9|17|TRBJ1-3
CASRASEGQHSGNTIYF
TGTGCCAGCAGGGCCTCTGAGGGACAGCACTCTGGAAACACCATATATTTT
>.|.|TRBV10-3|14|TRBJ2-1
CAISVDSPYNEQFF
TGTGCCATCAGTGTCGACAGTCCCTACAATGAGCAGTTCTTC
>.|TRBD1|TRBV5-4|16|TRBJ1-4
CASSSGRDRGPEKLFF
TGTGCCAGCAGCTCAGGCCGGGACAGGGGGCCTGAAAAACTGTTTTTT
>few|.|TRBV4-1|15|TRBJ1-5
CASSQEVQGNQPQHF
TGCGCCAGCAGCCAAGAAGTTCAGGGCAATCAGCCCCAGCATTTT
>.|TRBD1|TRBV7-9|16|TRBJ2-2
CASSPWDSLNTGELFF
TGTGCCAGCAGCCCCTGGGACAGCCTGAACACCGGGGAGCTGTTTTTT
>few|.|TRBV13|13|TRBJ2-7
CASRSPSGNEQYF
TGTGCCAGCAGATCTCCGTCCGGGAACGAGCAGTACTTC
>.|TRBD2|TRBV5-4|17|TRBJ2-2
CASSLSSGGPFTGELFF
TGTGCCAGCAGCTTGTCTAGCGGGGGACCATTCACCGGGGAGCTGTTTTTT
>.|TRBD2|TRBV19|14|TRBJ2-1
CASQPSGSYNEQFF
TGTGCCAGTCAACCTAGCGGGAGCTACAATGAGCAGTTCTTC
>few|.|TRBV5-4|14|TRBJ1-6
CASSHSDGNSPLHF
TGTGCCAGCAGTCATTCAGACGGGAATTCACCCCTCCACTTT
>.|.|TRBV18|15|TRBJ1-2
CASSPPNRANYGYTF
TGTGCCAGCTCACCACCTAACAGGGCGAACTATGGCTACACCTTC
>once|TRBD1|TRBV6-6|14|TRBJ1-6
CASSGQGGNSPLHF
TGTGCCAGCAGTGGACAGGGTGGTAATTCACCCCTCCACTTT
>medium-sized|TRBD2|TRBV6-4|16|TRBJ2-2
CASSDGTSGNTGELFF
TGTGCCAGCAGTGACGGGACTAGCGGGAACACCGGGGAGCTGTTTTTT
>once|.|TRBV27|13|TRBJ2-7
CASTKTGTYEQYF
TGTGCCAGCACAAAGACTGGGACTTACGAGCAGTACTTC
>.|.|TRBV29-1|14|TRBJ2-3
CSVRLPSPRDTQYF
TGCAGCGTTAGACTACCCTCACCCCGGGATACGCAGTATTTT
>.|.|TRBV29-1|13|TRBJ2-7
CSVLRAGSYEQYF
TGCAGCGTTTTACGGGCGGGGAGCTACGAGCAGTACTTC
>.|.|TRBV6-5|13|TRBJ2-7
CASSRSPIYEQYF
TGTGCCAGCAGCCGATCTCCGATCTACGAGCAGTACTTC
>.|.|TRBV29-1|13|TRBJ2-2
CSVVEGATGELFF
TGCAGCGTTGTAGAGGGCGCCACCGGGGAGCTGTTTTTT
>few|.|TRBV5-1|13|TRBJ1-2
CASRTDANYGYTF
TGCGCCAGCAGAACAGACGCCAACTATGGCTACACCTTC
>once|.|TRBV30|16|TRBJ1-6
CAWRNRRGSYNSPLHF
TGTGCCTGGAGGAACAGGAGGGGCTCCTATAATTCACCCCTCCACTTT